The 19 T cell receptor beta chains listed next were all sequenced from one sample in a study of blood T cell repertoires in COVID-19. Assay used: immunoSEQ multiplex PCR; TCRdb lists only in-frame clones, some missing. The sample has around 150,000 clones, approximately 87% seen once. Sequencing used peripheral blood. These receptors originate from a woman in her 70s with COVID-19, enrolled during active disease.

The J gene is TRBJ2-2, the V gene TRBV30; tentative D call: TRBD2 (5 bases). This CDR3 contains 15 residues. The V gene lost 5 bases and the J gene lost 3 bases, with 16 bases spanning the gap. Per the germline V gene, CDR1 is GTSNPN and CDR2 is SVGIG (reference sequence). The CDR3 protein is CAWQNDGLDTGELFF. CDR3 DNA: TGTGCCTGGCAGAACGACGGACTCGACACCGGGGAGCTGTTTTTT. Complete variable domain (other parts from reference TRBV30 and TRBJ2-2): SQTIHQWPATLVQPVGSPLSLECTVEGTSNPNLYWYRQAAGRGLQLLFYSVGIGQISSEVPQNLSASRPQDRQFILSSKKLLLSDSGFYLCAWQNDGLDTGELFFGEGSRLTVL.

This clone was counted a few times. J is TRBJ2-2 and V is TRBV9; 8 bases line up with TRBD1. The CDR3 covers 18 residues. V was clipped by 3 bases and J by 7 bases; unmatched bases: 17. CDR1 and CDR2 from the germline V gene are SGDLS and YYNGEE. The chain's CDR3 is CASSAGGYGTRSGGELFF. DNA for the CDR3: TGTGCCAGCAGCGCAGGGGGCTACGGGACGCGATCAGGCGGGGAGCTGTTTTTT.

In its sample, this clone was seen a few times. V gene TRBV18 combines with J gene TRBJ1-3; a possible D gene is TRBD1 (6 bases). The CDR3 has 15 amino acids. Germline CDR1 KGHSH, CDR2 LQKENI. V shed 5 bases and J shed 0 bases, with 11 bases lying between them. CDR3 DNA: TGTGCCAGCTCAACGGGGACAAGCTCTGGAAACACCATATATTTT. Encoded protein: CASSTGTSSGNTIYF. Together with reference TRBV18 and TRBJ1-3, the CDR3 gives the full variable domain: NAGVMQNPRHLVRRRGQEARLRCSPMKGHSHVYWYRQLPEEGLKFMVYLQKENIIDESGMPKERFSAEFPKEGPSILRIQQVVRGDSAAYFCASSTGTSSGNTIYFGEGSWLTVV.

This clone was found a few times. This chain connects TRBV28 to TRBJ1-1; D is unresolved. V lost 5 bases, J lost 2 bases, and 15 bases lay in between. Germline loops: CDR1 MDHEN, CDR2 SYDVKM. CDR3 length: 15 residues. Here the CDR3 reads CASSKRVVINTEAFF. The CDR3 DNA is TGTGCCAGCAGTAAACGGGTAGTGATAAACACTGAAGCTTTCTTT.

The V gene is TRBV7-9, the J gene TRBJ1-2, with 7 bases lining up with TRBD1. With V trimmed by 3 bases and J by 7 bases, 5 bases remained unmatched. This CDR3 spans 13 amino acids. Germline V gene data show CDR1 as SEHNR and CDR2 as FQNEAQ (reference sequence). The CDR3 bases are TGTGCCAGCAGCTTCAGAAGGGGGCTTGGCTACACCTTC. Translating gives CASSFRRGLGYTF.

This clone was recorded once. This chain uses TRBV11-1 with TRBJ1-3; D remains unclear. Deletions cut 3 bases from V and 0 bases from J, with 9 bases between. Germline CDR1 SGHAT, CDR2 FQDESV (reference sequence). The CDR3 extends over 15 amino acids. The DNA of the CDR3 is TGTGCCAGCAGCTTGGAGGATTACTCTGGAAACACCATATATTTT. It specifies CASSLEDYSGNTIYF.

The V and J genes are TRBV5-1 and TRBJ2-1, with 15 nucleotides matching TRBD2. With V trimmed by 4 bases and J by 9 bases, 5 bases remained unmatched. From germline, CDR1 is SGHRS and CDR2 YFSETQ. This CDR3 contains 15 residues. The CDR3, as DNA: TGCGCCAGCAGCGGGACTAGCGGGGGGCCTTTTGAGCAGTTCTTC. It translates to CASSGTSGGPFEQFF.

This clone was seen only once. CDR3 bases: TGTGCCAGCAGCCAACCCAGGAGCGGGGGGGGAGGCGAGCAGTACTTC. Encoded protein: CASSQPRSGGGGEQYF. The chain employs TRBV3-1 (or the pseudogene TRBV3-2) and TRBJ2-7; 10 nucleotides align to TRBD2. Germline V gene sequence: CDR1 LGHDT, CDR2 YNNKEL (reference sequence). This CDR3 is built from 16 residues. The V and J ends lost 2 bases and 6 bases, in that order; junction bases with no gene match: 10.

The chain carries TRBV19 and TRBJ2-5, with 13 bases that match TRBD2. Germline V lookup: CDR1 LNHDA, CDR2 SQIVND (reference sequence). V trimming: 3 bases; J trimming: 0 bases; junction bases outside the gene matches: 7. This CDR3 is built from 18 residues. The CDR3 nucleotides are TGTGCCAGTAGTATTGGACTAGCGGGGGACCGGTACCAAGAGACCCAGTACTTC. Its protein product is CASSIGLAGDRYQETQYF.

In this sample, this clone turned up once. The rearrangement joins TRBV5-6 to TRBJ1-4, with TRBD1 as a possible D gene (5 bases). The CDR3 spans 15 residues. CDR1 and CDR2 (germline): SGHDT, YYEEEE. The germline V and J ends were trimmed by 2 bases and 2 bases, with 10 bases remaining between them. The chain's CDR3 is CASSFREFTNEKLFF. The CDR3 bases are TGTGCCAGCAGCTTCAGGGAATTTACTAATGAAAAACTGTTTTTT.

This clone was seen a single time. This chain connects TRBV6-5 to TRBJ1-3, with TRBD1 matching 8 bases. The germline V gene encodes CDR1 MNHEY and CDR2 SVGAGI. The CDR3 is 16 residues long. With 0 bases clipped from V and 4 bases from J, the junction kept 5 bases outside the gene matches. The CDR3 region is CASSYSTDREGNTIYF. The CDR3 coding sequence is TGTGCCAGCAGTTACTCTACGGACAGGGAAGGAAACACCATATATTTT.

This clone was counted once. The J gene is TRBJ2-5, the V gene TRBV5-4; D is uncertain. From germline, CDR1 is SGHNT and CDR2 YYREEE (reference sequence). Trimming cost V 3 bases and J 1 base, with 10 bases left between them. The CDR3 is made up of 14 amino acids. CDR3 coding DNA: TGTGCCAGCAGCTCGGTTCATCCCCAAGAGACCCAGTACTTC. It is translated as CASSSVHPQETQYF.

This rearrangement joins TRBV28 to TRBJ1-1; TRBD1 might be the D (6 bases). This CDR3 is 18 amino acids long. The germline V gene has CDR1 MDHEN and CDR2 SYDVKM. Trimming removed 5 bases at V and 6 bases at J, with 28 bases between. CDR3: CASSQPWGGRRRGAEAFF. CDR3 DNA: TGTGCCAGCAGTCAACCCTGGGGGGGCCGGCGGAGGGGAGCTGAAGCTTTCTTT. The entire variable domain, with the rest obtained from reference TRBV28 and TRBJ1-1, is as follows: DVKVTQSSRYLVKRTGEKVFLECVQDMDHENMFWYRQDPGLGLRLIYFSYDVKMKEKGDIPEGYSVSREKKERFSLILESASTNQTSMYLCASSQPWGGRRRGAEAFFGQGTRLTVV.

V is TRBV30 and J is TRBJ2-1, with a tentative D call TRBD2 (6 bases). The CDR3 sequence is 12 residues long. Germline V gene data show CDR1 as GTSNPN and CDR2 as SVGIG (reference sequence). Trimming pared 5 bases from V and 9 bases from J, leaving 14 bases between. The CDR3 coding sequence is TGTGCCTGGGGGACGGGGGATAGTGAGCAGTTCTTC. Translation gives CAWGTGDSEQFF.

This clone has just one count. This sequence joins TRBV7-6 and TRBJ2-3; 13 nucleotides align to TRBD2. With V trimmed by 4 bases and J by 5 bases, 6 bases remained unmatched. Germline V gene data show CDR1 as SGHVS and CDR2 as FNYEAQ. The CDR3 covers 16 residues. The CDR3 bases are TGTGCCAGCAGCTCCACTAGCGGGGGGGCCCAAGATACGCAGTATTTT. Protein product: CASSSTSGGAQDTQYF.

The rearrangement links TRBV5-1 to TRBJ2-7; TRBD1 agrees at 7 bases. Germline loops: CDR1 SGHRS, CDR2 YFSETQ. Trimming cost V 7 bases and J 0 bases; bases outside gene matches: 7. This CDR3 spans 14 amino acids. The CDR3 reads CASRTAGGSYEQYF. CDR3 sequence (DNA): TGCGCCAGCCGGACGGCAGGGGGCTCCTACGAGCAGTACTTC.

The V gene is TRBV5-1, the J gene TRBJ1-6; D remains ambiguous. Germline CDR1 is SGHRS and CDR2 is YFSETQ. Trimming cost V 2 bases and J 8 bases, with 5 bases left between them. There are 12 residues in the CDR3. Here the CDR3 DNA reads TGCGCCAGCAGCTTTACGGATTCACCCCTCCACTTT. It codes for CASSFTDSPLHF.

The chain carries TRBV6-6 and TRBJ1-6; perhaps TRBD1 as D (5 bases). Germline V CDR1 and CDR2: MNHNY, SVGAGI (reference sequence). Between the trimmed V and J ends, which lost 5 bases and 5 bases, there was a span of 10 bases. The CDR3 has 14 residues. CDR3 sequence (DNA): TGTGCCAGCAGTATGACAGAGAATAATTCACCCCTCCACTTT. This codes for CASSMTENNSPLHF.

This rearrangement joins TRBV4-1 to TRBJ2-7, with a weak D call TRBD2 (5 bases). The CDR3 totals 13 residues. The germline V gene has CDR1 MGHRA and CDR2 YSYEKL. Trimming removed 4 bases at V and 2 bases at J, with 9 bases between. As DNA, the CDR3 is TGCGCCAGCAGCCCCGGGGTCACCTACGAGCAGTACTTC. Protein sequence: CASSPGVTYEQYF.